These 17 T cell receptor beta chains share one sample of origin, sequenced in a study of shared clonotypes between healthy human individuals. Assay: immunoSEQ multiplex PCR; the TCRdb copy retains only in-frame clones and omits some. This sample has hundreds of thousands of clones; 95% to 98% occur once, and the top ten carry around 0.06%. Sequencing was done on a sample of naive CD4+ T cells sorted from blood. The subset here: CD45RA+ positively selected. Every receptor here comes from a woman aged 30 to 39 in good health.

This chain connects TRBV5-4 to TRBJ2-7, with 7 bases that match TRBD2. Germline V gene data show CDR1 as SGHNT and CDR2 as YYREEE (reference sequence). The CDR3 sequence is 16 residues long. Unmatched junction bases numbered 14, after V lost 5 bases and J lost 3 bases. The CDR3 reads CASRNTRGREVYEQYF. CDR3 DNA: TGTGCCAGCAGGAACACCCGGGGACGGGAGGTCTACGAGCAGTACTTC.

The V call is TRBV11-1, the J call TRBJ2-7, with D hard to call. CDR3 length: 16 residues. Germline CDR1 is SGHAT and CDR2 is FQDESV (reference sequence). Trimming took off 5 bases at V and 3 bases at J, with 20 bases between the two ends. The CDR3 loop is CASSLQLSNDIYEQYF. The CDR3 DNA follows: TGTGCCAGCAGCCTCCAATTATCCAACGACATCTACGAGCAGTACTTC. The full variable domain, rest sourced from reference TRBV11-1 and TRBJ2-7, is EAEVAQSPRYKITEKSQAVAFWCDPISGHATLYWYRQILGQGPELLVQFQDESVVDDSQLPKDRFSAERLKGVDSTLKIQPAELGDSAMYLCASSLQLSNDIYEQYFGPGTRLTVT.

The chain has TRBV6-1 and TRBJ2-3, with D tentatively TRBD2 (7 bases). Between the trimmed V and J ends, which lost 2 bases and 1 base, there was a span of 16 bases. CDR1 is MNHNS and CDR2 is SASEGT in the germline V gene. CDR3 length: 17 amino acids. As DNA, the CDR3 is TGTGCCAGCAGTGAACAATATGGGGGGGGCCGCACAGATACGCAGTATTTT. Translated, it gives CASSEQYGGGRTDTQYF.

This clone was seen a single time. The CDR3 protein is CASSPARTFGSGNTIYF. The CDR3 bases are TGTGCCAGCAGTCCAGCCCGGACTTTCGGCTCTGGAAACACCATATATTTT. This sequence joins TRBV27 and TRBJ1-3; D ambiguous. Germline V lookup: CDR1 MNHEY, CDR2 SMNVEV (reference sequence). V lost 5 bases and J lost 0, with 17 bases in between. The CDR3 runs to 17 residues.

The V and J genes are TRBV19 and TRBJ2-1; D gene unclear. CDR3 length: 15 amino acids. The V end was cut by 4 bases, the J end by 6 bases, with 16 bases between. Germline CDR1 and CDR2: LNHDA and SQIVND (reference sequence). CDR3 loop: CASSTQPDIPNEQFF. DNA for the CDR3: TGTGCCAGTAGTACCCAGCCCGACATCCCCAATGAGCAGTTCTTC.

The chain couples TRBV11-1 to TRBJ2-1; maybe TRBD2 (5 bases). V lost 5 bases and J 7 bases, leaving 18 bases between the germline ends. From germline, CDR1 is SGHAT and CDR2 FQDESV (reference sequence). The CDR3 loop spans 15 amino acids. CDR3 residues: CASSPQSARGNEQFF. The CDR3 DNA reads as TGTGCCAGCAGCCCCCAAAGCGCCCGAGGGAATGAGCAGTTCTTC.

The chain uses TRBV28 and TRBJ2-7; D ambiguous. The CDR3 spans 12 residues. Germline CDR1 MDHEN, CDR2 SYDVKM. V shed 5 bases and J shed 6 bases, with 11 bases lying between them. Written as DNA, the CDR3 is TGTGCCAGCAGTGCCGGATCGATCGAGCAGTACTTC. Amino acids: CASSAGSIEQYF.

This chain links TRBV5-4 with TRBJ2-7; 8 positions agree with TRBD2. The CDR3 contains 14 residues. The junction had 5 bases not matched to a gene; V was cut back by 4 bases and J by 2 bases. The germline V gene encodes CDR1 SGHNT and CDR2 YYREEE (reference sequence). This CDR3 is CASSPGLAPYEQYF. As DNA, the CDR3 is TGTGCCAGCAGCCCCGGACTAGCACCCTACGAGCAGTACTTC.

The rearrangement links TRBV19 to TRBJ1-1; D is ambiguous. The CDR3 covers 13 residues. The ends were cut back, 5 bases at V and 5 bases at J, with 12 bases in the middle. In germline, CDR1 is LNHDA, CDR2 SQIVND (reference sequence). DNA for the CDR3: TGTGCCAGTAGTGGGGTTGTCGGAACTGAAGCTTTCTTT. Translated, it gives CASSGVVGTEAFF.

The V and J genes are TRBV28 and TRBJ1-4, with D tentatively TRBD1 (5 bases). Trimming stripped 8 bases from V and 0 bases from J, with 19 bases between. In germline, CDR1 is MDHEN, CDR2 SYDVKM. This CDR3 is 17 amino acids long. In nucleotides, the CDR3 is TGTGCCAGCTGCATATGGGGGAGATCTGCAACTAATGAAAAACTGTTTTTT. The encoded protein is CASCIWGRSATNEKLFF. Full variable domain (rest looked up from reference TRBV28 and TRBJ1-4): DVKVTQSSRYLVKRTGEKVFLECVQDMDHENMFWYRQDPGLGLRLIYFSYDVKMKEKGDIPEGYSVSREKKERFSLILESASTNQTSMYLCASCIWGRSATNEKLFFGSGTQLSVL.

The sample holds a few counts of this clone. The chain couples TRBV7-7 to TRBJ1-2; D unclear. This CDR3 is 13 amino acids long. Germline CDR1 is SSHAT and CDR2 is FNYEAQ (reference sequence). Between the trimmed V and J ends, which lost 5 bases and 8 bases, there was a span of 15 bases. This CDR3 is CASSGCLVLGYTF. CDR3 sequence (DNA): TGTGCCAGCAGCGGGTGTCTTGTCCTCGGCTACACCTTC.

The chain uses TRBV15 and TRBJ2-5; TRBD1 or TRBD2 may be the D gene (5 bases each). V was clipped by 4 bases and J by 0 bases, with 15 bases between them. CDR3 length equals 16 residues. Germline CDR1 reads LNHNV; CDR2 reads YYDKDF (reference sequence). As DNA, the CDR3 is TGTGCCACCAGCAACCCCGGGACCCAGTACCAAGAGACCCAGTACTTC. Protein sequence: CATSNPGTQYQETQYF. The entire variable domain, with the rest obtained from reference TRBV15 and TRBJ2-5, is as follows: DAMVIQNPRYQVTQFGKPVTLSCSQTLNHNVMYWYQQKSSQAPKLLFHYYDKDFNNEADTPDNFQSRRPNTSFCFLDIRSPGLGDTAMYLCATSNPGTQYQETQYFGPGTRLLVL.

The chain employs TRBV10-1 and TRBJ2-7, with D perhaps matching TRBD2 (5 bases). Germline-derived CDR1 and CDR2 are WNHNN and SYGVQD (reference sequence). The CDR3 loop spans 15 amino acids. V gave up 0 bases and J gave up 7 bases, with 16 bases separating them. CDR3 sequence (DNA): TGCGCCAGCAGTGAGTCTTTCGGGGATCTAAGGGAGCAGTACTTC. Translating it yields CASSESFGDLREQYF.

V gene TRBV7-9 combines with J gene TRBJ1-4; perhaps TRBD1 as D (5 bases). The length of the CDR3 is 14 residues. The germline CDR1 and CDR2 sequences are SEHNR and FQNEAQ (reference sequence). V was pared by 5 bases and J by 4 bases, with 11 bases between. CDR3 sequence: CASSPPGRNEKLFF. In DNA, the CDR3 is TGTGCCAGCAGCCCACCGGGACGTAATGAAAAACTGTTTTTT. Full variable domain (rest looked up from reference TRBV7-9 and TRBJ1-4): DTGVSQNPRHKITKRGQNVTFRCDPISEHNRLYWYRQTLGQGPEFLTYFQNEAQLEKSRLLSDRFSAERPKGSFSTLEIQRTEQGDSAMYLCASSPPGRNEKLFFGSGTQLSVL.

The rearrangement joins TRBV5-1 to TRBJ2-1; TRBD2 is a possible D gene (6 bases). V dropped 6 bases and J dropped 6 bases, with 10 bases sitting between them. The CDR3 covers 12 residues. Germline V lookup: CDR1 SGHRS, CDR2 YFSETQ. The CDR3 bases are TGCGCCAGCAATGGCGGGACCAATGAGCAGTTCTTC. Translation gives CASNGGTNEQFF.

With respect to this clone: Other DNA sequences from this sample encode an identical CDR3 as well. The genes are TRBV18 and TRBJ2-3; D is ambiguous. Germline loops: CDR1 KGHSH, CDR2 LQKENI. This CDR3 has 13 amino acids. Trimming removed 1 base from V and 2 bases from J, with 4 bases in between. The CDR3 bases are TGTGCCAGCTCACCACGAGACACAGATACGCAGTATTTT. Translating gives CASSPRDTDTQYF.

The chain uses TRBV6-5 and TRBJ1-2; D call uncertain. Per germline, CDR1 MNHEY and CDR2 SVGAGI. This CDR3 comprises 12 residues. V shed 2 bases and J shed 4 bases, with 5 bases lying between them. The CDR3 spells CASSYEVYGYTF. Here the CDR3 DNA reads TGTGCCAGCAGTTACGAAGTCTATGGCTACACCTTC.